The 5 T cell receptor beta chains listed next were all sequenced from one sample in a study of response to subunit inactivated influenza vaccine. A single record per CDR3 protein comes from TCRdb applying MiXCR to the RT-PCR reads. The sample holds about 310,000 distinct CDR3 sequences, roughly 22% seen once. Sequencing used PBMCs from blood, obtained approximately 20 months after vaccination. Receptors were obtained from a man aged 45 to 70 who received an inactivated influenza vaccine.

The V call is TRBV7-3, the J call TRBJ2-3; D remains unclear. Germline CDR1 is SGHTA and CDR2 is FQGTGA. This CDR3 contains 13 residues. Trimming shortened V by 4 bases and J by 0 bases, and 5 bases separated the two germline ends. In DNA, the CDR3 is TGTGCCAGCAGCTCCACTAGCACAGATACGCAGTATTTT. Protein product: CASSSTSTDTQYF.

This clonotype was observed at least ten times. The V gene is TRBV12-3 or TRBV12-4, the J gene TRBJ1-6; D gene uncertain. The CDR3 length is 14 residues. Deletions cut 5 bases from V and 14 bases from J, with 19 bases between. Written as DNA, the CDR3 is TGTGCCAGCAGTGCCCCGGGGAGGCAATCGGCCCTCCACTTT. Residues: CASSAPGRQSALHF.

This clonotype has only one observation. The genes are TRBV20-1 and TRBJ2-5; D is undetermined. The CDR3 has 14 amino acids. The germline gives CDR1 DFQATT, CDR2 SNEGSKA (reference sequence). The V end was cut by 4 bases, the J end by 3 bases, with 15 bases between. In nucleotides, the CDR3 is TGCAGTGCTACCAGAGTGGTTGGAGAAGAGACCCAGTACTTC. The encoded protein is CSATRVVGEETQYF.

The CDR3: CASSPRQGLVVGELFF. DNA of the CDR3: TGTGCCAGCAGCCCCAGACAGGGGCTAGTTGTCGGGGAGCTGTTTTTT. The chain recombines TRBV3-1 with TRBJ2-2, with TRBD1 matching 8 bases. V lost 4 bases and J lost 7; bases outside the gene matches: 11. The germline gives CDR1 LGHDT, CDR2 YNNKEL (reference sequence). CDR3 length equals 16 residues.

This clonotype came up a few times. This sequence joins TRBV7-2 and TRBJ2-5, with D possibly being TRBD1 (5 bases). Trimming took 7 bases from V and 2 from J, leaving 11 bases between them. The CDR3 sequence is 13 residues long. The germline V gene encodes CDR1 SGHTA and CDR2 FQGNSA. CDR3 residues: CASKRGSQETQYF. The CDR3, as DNA: TGTGCCAGCAAAAGGGGTTCTCAAGAGACCCAGTACTTC.